Reported below is one T cell receptor (beta chain). Its antigen is not identified. The sample has other DNA sequences that encode this CDR3 too. Reverse transcription of all isolated RNA meant that expressed TCRB transcripts were sequenced. The protocol was immunoSEQ multiplex PCR, while the TCRdb copy is restricted to in-frame clones and leaves out a portion. The data hold around 430,000 clones, with over 25% observed a single time. The data originate from a study of beta chain features in type 1 diabetes. Study observations and caveats: Sequencing the cDNA could make cells with high TCR expression show up more than they should.

Germline-derived CDR1 and CDR2 are SGDLS and YYNGEE. This CDR3 is built from 15 residues. V lost 0 bases to trimming and J lost 2 bases, with 6 bases between them. The rearrangement uses TRBV9 and TRBJ2-6, with D perhaps TRBD1 or TRBD2 (5 bases each). This TCR derives from a man aged 18 to 30 in good health. The sample consisted of naive CD4+ T cells from blood. CDR3 region: CASSVGGAGANVLTF. The CDR3 DNA follows: TGTGCCAGCAGCGTAGGAGGGGCTGGGGCCAACGTCCTGACTTTC.